One sample yielded the 16 T cell receptor beta chains listed below, sequenced in a study of memory CD4+ T cells and cytomegalovirus serostatus. Libraries were prepared by immunoSEQ multiplex PCR; TCRdb keeps only in-frame clonotypes and omits some of them. The data show just under 95,000 clones, under 90% seen once. Single viable CD3+CD4+CD8-CD45RO+ cells were sorted as the memory CD4+ T cells. The sequenced sample was memory CD4+ T cells from blood. The receptor source for this set is an adult in good health and CMV-seropositive.

The rearrangement joins TRBV30 to TRBJ2-1, with 8 bases fitting TRBD2. CDR1 is GTSNPN, CDR2 SVGIG, per germline (reference sequence). The junction had 5 bases not matched to a gene; V was cut back by 2 bases and J by 5 bases. This CDR3 is built from 14 residues. The CDR3 sequence is CAWSRTSGNNEQFF. The CDR3 coding sequence is TGTGCCTGGAGTCGAACTAGCGGAAACAATGAGCAGTTCTTC.

This chain links TRBV7-6 with TRBJ2-2; 7 nucleotides line up with TRBD1. V gave up 5 bases and J gave up 11 bases; unmatched junction bases: 8. Per germline, CDR1 SGHVS and CDR2 FNYEAQ. This CDR3 is 13 amino acids long. DNA of the CDR3: TGTGCCAGCAGCCTGGACAGGACGGGAGAGCTGTTTTTT. Residues: CASSLDRTGELFF.

The chain joins TRBV19 to TRBJ2-5, with D uncertain. The V and J ends lost 4 bases and 0 bases respectively, with 6 bases between them. The CDR3 is 13 residues long. Germline CDR1 LNHDA, CDR2 SQIVND (reference sequence). For the CDR3, the DNA is TGTGCCAGTAGTAGGACGAACCAAGAGACCCAGTACTTC. Translated: CASSRTNQETQYF.

The chain employs TRBV28 and TRBJ2-5; TRBD2 might be the D (7 bases). The germline V gene has CDR1 MDHEN and CDR2 SYDVKM. The V gene lost 3 bases and the J gene lost 10 bases, with 18 bases spanning the gap. This CDR3 spans 14 amino acids. The CDR3 sequence is CASSLGGAPGNQYF. In DNA form, the CDR3 reads TGTGCCAGCAGTTTGGGGGGGGCACCCGGGAACCAGTACTTC.

The chain employs TRBV5-4 and TRBJ2-5; perhaps D is TRBD1 or TRBD2 (6 bases each). The germline V and J ends were trimmed by 4 bases and 4 bases, with 20 bases remaining between them. The germline gives CDR1 SGHNT, CDR2 YYREEE (reference sequence). The CDR3 sequence is 16 residues long. In DNA form, the CDR3 reads TGTGCCAGCAGCGATTCCGGGACTTCAGGGGTAGAGACCCAGTACTTC. Its protein is CASSDSGTSGVETQYF.

V usage is TRBV6-1 and J usage is TRBJ2-4, with D unclear. The CDR3 length is 13 residues. The V gene lost 4 bases and the J gene lost 6 bases, with 10 bases spanning the gap. Germline V gene data show CDR1 as MNHNS and CDR2 as SASEGT. CDR3 sequence (DNA): TGTGCCAGCAGTGTGAATAGAGGAAACATTCAGTACTTC. Its translation is CASSVNRGNIQYF.

A remark on this clone: The identical CDR3 is also encoded by other nucleotide sequences in the sample. The J gene is TRBJ1-1, the V gene TRBV28; no clear D gene. Trimming took 1 base from V and 0 from J, leaving 9 bases between them. The CDR3 spans 15 residues. Per the germline V gene, CDR1 is MDHEN and CDR2 is SYDVKM. The CDR3 spells CASSLYGRLNTEAFF. The CDR3 nucleotides are TGTGCCAGCAGTTTATACGGGCGGCTGAACACTGAAGCTTTCTTT.

The chain recombines TRBV6-4 with TRBJ2-1; D is perhaps TRBD1 (5 bases). The CDR3 length is 15 residues. Germline CDR1 is MRHNA and CDR2 is SNTAGT. V dropped 8 bases and J dropped 0 bases, with 14 bases sitting between them. The CDR3 region is CASSLQGSSYNEQFF. Written as DNA, the CDR3 is TGTGCCAGCTCTCTCCAGGGAAGCTCCTACAATGAGCAGTTCTTC.

This clone was found a few times. CDR3: CASSTGLGGARSRSSYEQYF. For the CDR3, the DNA is TGCGCCAGCAGCACCGGGTTGGGAGGGGCTCGCTCTCGGTCCTCCTACGAGCAGTACTTC. The chain is built from TRBV5-1 and TRBJ2-7, with 7 positions matching TRBD2. Germline loops: CDR1 SGHRS, CDR2 YFSETQ. CDR3 length equals 20 residues. V lost 4 bases to trimming and J lost 0 bases; unmatched junction nucleotides: 22.

This chain links TRBV29-1 with TRBJ2-3; D is uncertain. V dropped 6 bases and J dropped 2 bases, with 9 bases sitting between them. CDR3 length: 12 amino acids. Germline CDR1 is SQVTM and CDR2 is ANQGSEA. In nucleotides, the CDR3 is TGCAGCGTCCCCTGGTACACAGATACGCAGTATTTT. Amino acids: CSVPWYTDTQYF.

The chain recombines TRBV7-9 with TRBJ2-3; 7 positions match TRBD1. V lost 5 bases and J lost 3; bases outside the gene matches: 2. Germline V gene sequence: CDR1 SEHNR, CDR2 FQNEAQ (reference sequence). The CDR3 covers 13 residues. The CDR3 sequence: CASSPTGTDTQYF. The DNA of the CDR3 is TGTGCCAGCAGCCCGACAGGGACAGATACGCAGTATTTT.

This clone was counted between two and nine times. V gene TRBV28 combines with J gene TRBJ1-1; 8 bases match TRBD1. Unmatched junction bases numbered 3, after V lost 6 bases and J lost 3 bases. The CDR3 consists of 13 residues. Germline values: CDR1 MDHEN, CDR2 SYDVKM. CDR3 residues: CASRLQGDTEAFF. In DNA, the CDR3 is TGTGCCAGCAGACTACAGGGGGACACTGAAGCTTTCTTT.

V and J are TRBV5-1 and TRBJ2-3; 12 nucleotides line up with TRBD2. Germline V gene data show CDR1 as SGHRS and CDR2 as YFSETQ. This CDR3 is 14 amino acids long. Trimming at V came to 5 bases and at J to 7 bases, leaving 5 bases not matched to a gene. The CDR3 protein is CASRGTSGSNTQYF. In DNA form, the CDR3 reads TGCGCCAGCAGAGGGACTAGCGGGTCCAATACGCAGTATTTT.

This clone was detected a few times. The chain has TRBV28 and TRBJ2-1; TRBD1 agrees at 10 bases. The CDR3 runs 15 residues. J lost 3 bases, V lost 6 bases, and 5 bases had no gene match. CDR1 is MDHEN, CDR2 SYDVKM, per germline. The CDR3 nucleotides are TGTGCCAGCAGGTTGGGACAGGGGATCTACAATGAGCAGTTCTTC. Amino acid sequence: CASRLGQGIYNEQFF.

J is TRBJ2-7 and V is TRBV7-9; 8 nucleotides line up with TRBD1. CDR3 length: 15 amino acids. The ends lost 5 bases at V and 0 bases at J; junction bases unmatched: 6. CDR1 SEHNR and CDR2 FQNEAQ come from the germline V gene (reference sequence). The CDR3 coding sequence is TGTGCCAGCAGCCCTTGGGACAGGCGCTCCTACGAGCAGTACTTC. The encoded protein is CASSPWDRRSYEQYF. The full variable domain, rest sourced from reference TRBV7-9 and TRBJ2-7, is DTGVSQNPRHKITKRGQNVTFRCDPISEHNRLYWYRQTLGQGPEFLTYFQNEAQLEKSRLLSDRFSAERPKGSFSTLEIQRTEQGDSAMYLCASSPWDRRSYEQYFGPGTRLTVT.

The V gene is TRBV5-6, the J gene TRBJ2-5; 8 nucleotides match TRBD2. Germline V gene data show CDR1 as SGHDT and CDR2 as YYEEEE. The CDR3 has 15 residues. The V and J ends lost 2 bases and 1 base, in that order; junction bases with no gene match: 4. The CDR3 reads CASSLRGGSQETQYF. CDR3 DNA sequence: TGTGCCAGCAGCTTACGGGGGGGCTCCCAAGAGACCCAGTACTTC.